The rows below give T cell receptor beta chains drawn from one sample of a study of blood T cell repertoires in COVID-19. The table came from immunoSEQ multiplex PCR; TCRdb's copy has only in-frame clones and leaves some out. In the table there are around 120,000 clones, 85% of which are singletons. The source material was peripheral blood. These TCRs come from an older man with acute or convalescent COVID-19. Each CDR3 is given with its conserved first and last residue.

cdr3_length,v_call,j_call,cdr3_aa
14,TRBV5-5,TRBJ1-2,CASSFGTSLGGYTF
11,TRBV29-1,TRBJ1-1,CSVDPYTEAFF
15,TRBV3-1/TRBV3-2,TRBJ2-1,CASSKASGRANEQFF
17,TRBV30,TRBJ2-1,CAWSVRGLAGGPRGQFF
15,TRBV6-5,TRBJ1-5,CASRGQGPGNQPQHF
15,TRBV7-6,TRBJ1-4,CASSLDRASNEKLFF
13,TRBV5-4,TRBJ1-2,CASSLVGVNGYTF
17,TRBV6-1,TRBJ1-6,CASSESGHSSYNSPLHF
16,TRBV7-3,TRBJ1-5,CASSLRESYSNQPQHF
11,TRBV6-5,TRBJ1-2,CATFVNYGYTF
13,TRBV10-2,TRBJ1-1,CASSPDRDTEAFF
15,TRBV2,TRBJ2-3,CASSEAVSPPDTQYF
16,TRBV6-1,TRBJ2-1,CASSERGGNSYNEQFF
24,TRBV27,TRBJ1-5,CASSLPPNRTLGGQGAGGNQPQHF
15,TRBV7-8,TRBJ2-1,CASSVTRGSYNEQFF
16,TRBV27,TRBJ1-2,CASSLNRDSFWYGYTF
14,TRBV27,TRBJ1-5,CASSLVRGGQPQHF
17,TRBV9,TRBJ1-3,CASSVVAQLSSGNTIYF
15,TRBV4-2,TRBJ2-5,CASSQDLGGWETQYF
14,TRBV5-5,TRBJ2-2,CASSLEGVGGELFF
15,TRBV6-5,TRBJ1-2,CASRVGAGQGYGYTF
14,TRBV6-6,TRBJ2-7,CANSYLFGEGERHF
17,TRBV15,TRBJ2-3,CATSRDQGLAGTDTQYF
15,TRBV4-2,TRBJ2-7,CASSQERGGLYEQYF
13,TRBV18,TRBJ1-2,CASSPNREGGYTF